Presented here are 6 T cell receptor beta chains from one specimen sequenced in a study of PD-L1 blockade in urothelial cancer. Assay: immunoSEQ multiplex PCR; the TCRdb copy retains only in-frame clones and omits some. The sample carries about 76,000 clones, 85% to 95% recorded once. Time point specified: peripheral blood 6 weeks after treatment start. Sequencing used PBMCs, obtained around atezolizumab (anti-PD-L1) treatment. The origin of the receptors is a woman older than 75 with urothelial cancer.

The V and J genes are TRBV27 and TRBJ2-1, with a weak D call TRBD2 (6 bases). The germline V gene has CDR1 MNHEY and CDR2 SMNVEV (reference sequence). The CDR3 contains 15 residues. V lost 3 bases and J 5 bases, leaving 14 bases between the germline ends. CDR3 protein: CASSLGGTPHNEQFF. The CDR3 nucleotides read TGTGCCAGCAGTTTGGGCGGGACCCCTCACAATGAGCAGTTCTTC.

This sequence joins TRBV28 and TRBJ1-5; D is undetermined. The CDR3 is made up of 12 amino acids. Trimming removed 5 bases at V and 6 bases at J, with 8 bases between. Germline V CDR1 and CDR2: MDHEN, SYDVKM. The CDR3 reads CASSSPTQPQHF. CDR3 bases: TGTGCCAGCAGTAGTCCTACTCAGCCCCAGCATTTT.

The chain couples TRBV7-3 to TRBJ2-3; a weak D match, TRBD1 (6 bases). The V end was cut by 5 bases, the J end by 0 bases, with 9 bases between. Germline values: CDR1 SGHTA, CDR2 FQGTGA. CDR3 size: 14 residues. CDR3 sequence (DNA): TGTGCCAGCAGCGCAGGGGCGAGCACAGATACGCAGTATTTT. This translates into CASSAGASTDTQYF.

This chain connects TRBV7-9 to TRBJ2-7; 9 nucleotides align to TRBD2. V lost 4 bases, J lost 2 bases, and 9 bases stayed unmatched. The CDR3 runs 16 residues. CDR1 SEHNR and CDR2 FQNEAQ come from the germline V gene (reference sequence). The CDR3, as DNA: TGTGCCAGCAGCTCCCTTAGCGGGAGACGGCCCTACGAGCAGTACTTC. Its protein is CASSSLSGRRPYEQYF.

The CDR3 is CASSLASGQGSYEQYF. In nucleotides, the CDR3 is TGTGCCAGCAGCTTAGCCTCGGGACAGGGGTCCTACGAGCAGTACTTC. This sequence joins TRBV13 and TRBJ2-7, with 10 positions matching TRBD1. This CDR3 spans 16 amino acids. Germline loops: CDR1 PRHDT, CDR2 FYEKMQ (reference sequence). V gave up 1 base and J gave up 1 base; unmatched junction bases: 4.

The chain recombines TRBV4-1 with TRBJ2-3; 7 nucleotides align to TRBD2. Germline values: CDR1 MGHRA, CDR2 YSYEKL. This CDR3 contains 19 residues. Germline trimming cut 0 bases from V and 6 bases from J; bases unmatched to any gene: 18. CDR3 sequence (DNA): TGCGCCAGCAGCCAAGATATCGTAGGGAGCGGGACGGTCGAGGATACGCAGTATTTT. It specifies CASSQDIVGSGTVEDTQYF.